This TCR beta chain was obtained from a study of long-term antiretroviral therapy in people with HIV. Notes on the study in general: Pre-ART clonal expansions dominated every time point's repertoire.

Comments on this clone: Its antigen remains unidentified.

Investigators performed immunoSEQ version v3.0 at survey level. The repertoire was sequenced with immunoSEQ multiplex PCR; TCRdb's copy has only in-frame clones and lacks some. There are tens of thousands of clones in the sample; 82% occur only once, and approximately 5% lies in the top ten. Trimming cost V 4 bases and J 1 base; bases outside gene matches: 8. The CDR3 extends over 17 amino acids. Germline V gene sequence: CDR1 SGHRS, CDR2 YFSETQ. Specimens carried roughly 0.95-11 million cryopreserved PBMC before DNA extraction. The source material was unsorted PBMCs, sampled 0.3 years after starting antiretroviral therapy. The TCR was taken from a man aged 50-60 years with HIV. V and J are TRBV5-1 and TRBJ2-7, with 13 nucleotides matching TRBD2. Here the CDR3 DNA reads TGCGCCAGCAGCCAACCATGGACTAGCGGGAGATCCTACGAGCAGTACTTC. Translated, it gives CASSQPWTSGRSYEQYF.